Included here is one TCR beta chain sequence, with context. Its antigen is not known. These data originate in a study of blood T cells in healthy people across ages. General study results and limits: With donor CMV status unknown, expanded clonotype changes were possibly confounded.

Next came a second PCR, run for roughly 6 to 11 cycles, which used a sample-barcoded 5' primer along with a J-beta primer mix. TCRdb reanalysed the 5' RACE reads using MiXCR and keeps one entry per CDR3 protein. This sample yields hundreds of thousands of distinct CDR3 sequences, of which 45% to 50% are seen a single time; around a third belongs to the top ten. The donors, aged about 6 to 95, were healthy Caucasians from Russia. The total RNA that was extracted per sample amounted to at least 5 micrograms. Losses at the gene ends were 3 bases for V and 6 bases for J; bases not matched to a gene: 8. CDR1 is LGHDT, CDR2 YNNKEL, per germline (reference sequence). CDR3 length: 15 residues.

The sequence was obtained from a woman aged 55-70 years in good health. The chain is built from TRBV3-1 and TRBJ1-2, with 9 bases fitting TRBD1. Sequences were obtained from blood. CDR3 in amino acids: CASSQPGQGWDGYTF. As DNA, the CDR3 is TGTGCCAGCAGCCAGCCGGGACAGGGTTGGGATGGCTACACCTTC. Full variable domain (missing parts from reference TRBV3-1 and TRBJ1-2): DTAVSQTPKYLVTQMGNDKSIKCEQNLGHDTMYWYKQDSKKFLKIMFSYNNKELIINETVPNRFSPKSPDKAHLNLHINSLELGDSAVYFCASSQPGQGWDGYTFGSGTRLTVV.